These T cell receptor beta chains were read from a single sample in a study of cytomegalovirus exposure and HLA in healthy donors. The data were produced by immunoSEQ multiplex PCR, yet TCRdb's version contains in-frame clones alone and is incomplete. This sample has 100,000 to 150,000 clones, with 80% found just once. Sequences were obtained from PBMCs. Source of these receptors: a male donor in good health and CMV-seronegative. Both conserved end residues are part of each CDR3. The order of the fields is CDR3 DNA, CDR3 protein, J gene, D gene, V gene, CDR3 length, clone size. The D gene is left open where the match is weak. Clone sizes are given selectively: once, few, many, or a class where the clone is expanded.

TGTGCCAGCAGCTTTGTTCCCGGTGAGCAGTTCTTC | CASSFVPGEQFF | TRBJ2-1 | NA | TRBV13 | 12 | NA
TGCGCCAGCAGCCAAGAAGCGGGCTGGCGTAATGAGCAGTTCTTC | CASSQEAGWRNEQFF | TRBJ2-1 | NA | TRBV4-3 | 15 | NA
TGCGCCAGCAGCCAAGATCCAGGGCTGTATAGCAATCAGCCCCAGCATTTT | CASSQDPGLYSNQPQHF | TRBJ1-5 | NA | TRBV4-1 | 17 | NA
TGTGCCAGCAGCTTAGGGGCAGGTAGCGGTGACATTCAGTACTTC | CASSLGAGSGDIQYF | TRBJ2-4 | NA | TRBV7-2 | 15 | NA
TGTGCCAGCAGTACCGGGACAGGGGGCGCGGATGAGCAGTTCTTC | CASSTGTGGADEQFF | TRBJ2-1 | TRBD1 | TRBV28 | 15 | NA
TGTGCCAGCAGGGCACAGGGGAATAACGAGCAGTACTTC | CASRAQGNNEQYF | TRBJ2-7 | TRBD1 | TRBV5-4 | 13 | NA
TGTGCCAGCAGTCGAACAGGGGAGGATACGCAGTATTTT | CASSRTGEDTQYF | TRBJ2-3 | TRBD1 | TRBV27 | 13 | NA
TGCAGCGTCCGGGACAGGGGGCAATTCACCTTC | CSVRDRGQFTF | TRBJ1-2 | TRBD1 | TRBV29-1 | 11 | NA
TGCGCCAGCAGCTCAACTACCGGGCTAGCGGGAGCCGAGCAGTACTTC | CASSSTTGLAGAEQYF | TRBJ2-7 | TRBD2 | TRBV5-1 | 16 | NA
TGTGCCAGCAGTGAAGGGGGACGGCCGGGCGACGAGCAGTACTTC | CASSEGGRPGDEQYF | TRBJ2-7 | NA | TRBV11-2 | 15 | NA
TGTGCCAGCAGCTTAGAAGGGACAGGGGGCTACGAGCAGTACTTC | CASSLEGTGGYEQYF | TRBJ2-7 | TRBD1 | TRBV7-9 | 15 | NA
TGTGCCAGCAGCCCTACAGGGGAAGTCAACTATGGCTACACCTTC | CASSPTGEVNYGYTF | TRBJ1-2 | TRBD1 | TRBV7-6 | 15 | once
TGTGCCAGCAGTGAGGACAGGGGGCTTGAAAGCTTCGCGGAAAAACTGTTTTTT | CASSEDRGLESFAEKLFF | TRBJ1-4 | TRBD1 | TRBV28 | 18 | NA
TGTGCCAGCAGCCTAAGACAGGGGTATGGCTACACCTTC | CASSLRQGYGYTF | TRBJ1-2 | TRBD1 | TRBV7-3 | 13 | NA
TGCGCCAGCAGCTTGGTGCGCGGGGGGGTCCAGAGCTCCTACAATGAGCAGTTCTTC | CASSLVRGGVQSSYNEQFF | TRBJ2-1 | TRBD2 | TRBV5-1 | 19 | NA
TGTGCCAGCAGCGTAGGACAGGTCGATCAGCCCCAGCATTTT | CASSVGQVDQPQHF | TRBJ1-5 | NA | TRBV9 | 14 | few
TGTGCCAGCGGAACCTTACAGGGGGCCACTGAAGCTTTCTTT | CASGTLQGATEAFF | TRBJ1-1 | TRBD1 | TRBV27 | 14 | NA
TGTGCCAGCAGCTTGACAGGGGGGGACACTGAAGCTTTCTTT | CASSLTGGDTEAFF | TRBJ1-1 | TRBD1 | TRBV7-2 | 14 | NA
TGTGCCAGCAGCCAGGGTCTGCGGAGCGGCTACACCTTC | CASSQGLRSGYTF | TRBJ1-2 | NA | TRBV4-2 | 13 | NA
TGTGCCAGCAGTTTTGTCACCACTAGCGGAGGAAACAATGAGCAGTTCTTC | CASSFVTTSGGNNEQFF | TRBJ2-1 | TRBD2 | TRBV28 | 17 | NA
TGTGCCAGCAGCCGACAGGGGGAAAACTCACCCCTCCACTTT | CASSRQGENSPLHF | TRBJ1-6 | TRBD1 | TRBV6-4 | 14 | few
TGCGCCAGCAGCCTGACCGGGACTACAGTGGGAGAGCAGTACTTC | CASSLTGTTVGEQYF | TRBJ2-7 | TRBD2 | TRBV4-1 | 15 | NA
TGTGCCAGCAGCTCCGCAGGGGGCACTAATGAAAAACTGTTTTTT | CASSSAGGTNEKLFF | TRBJ1-4 | TRBD1 | TRBV7-9 | 15 | NA
TGTGCCTGTGCCAGGGGATATGGCTACACCTTC | CACARGYGYTF | TRBJ1-2 | NA | TRBV30 | 11 | NA
TGCGCCAGCAGCTGGGGGACAGGGGGTAGCAATCAGCCCCAGCATTTT | CASSWGTGGSNQPQHF | TRBJ1-5 | TRBD1 | TRBV5-1 | 16 | NA
TGTGCCAGCAGCCAAGATAGTCATCTTGGAAACACCATATATTTT | CASSQDSHLGNTIYF | TRBJ1-3 | NA | TRBV4-2 | 15 | NA
TGTGCCTGGAGTTTCCGGAGACTTACCGGGGAGCTGTTTTTT | CAWSFRRLTGELFF | TRBJ2-2 | NA | TRBV30 | 14 | NA
TGTGCCAGCAGCCCACAGCGGTCCCAAGAGACCCAGTACTTC | CASSPQRSQETQYF | TRBJ2-5 | NA | TRBV9 | 14 | NA
TGCAGTGCTGGAGTAGTGTCCGAGCAGTTCTTC | CSAGVVSEQFF | TRBJ2-1 | NA | TRBV20-1 | 11 | NA
TGTGCCAGCAGCTTGGAGGACGGGACAGAATTTGGCACTTCACCCCTCCACTTT | CASSLEDGTEFGTSPLHF | TRBJ1-6 | TRBD1 | TRBV5-4 | 18 | NA
TGTGCCATCAGTCCCGGGACTAGCGGGGGGGCGGAGTTCTTC | CAISPGTSGGAEFF | TRBJ2-1 | TRBD2 | TRBV10-3 | 14 | NA
TGCAGCGCCGTCACAGGGGGCTACTCTGGAAACACCATATATTTT | CSAVTGGYSGNTIYF | TRBJ1-3 | TRBD1 | TRBV29-1 | 15 | NA
TGCAGCGTACTAGACAGGAACTCCTACGAGCAGTACTTC | CSVLDRNSYEQYF | TRBJ2-7 | NA | TRBV29-1 | 13 | NA
TGCGCCAGCGAACTAGCGGGAGGTACCGAGCAGTACTTC | CASELAGGTEQYF | TRBJ2-7 | TRBD2 | TRBV5-1 | 13 | NA
TGCAGCGTGACAGGGACCCCAAGAAGTGGGGAGACCCAGTACTTC | CSVTGTPRSGETQYF | TRBJ2-5 | TRBD1 | TRBV29-1 | 15 | NA
TGTGCCAGCAGTTTAGATGGACGCGGGGGGCAATACAATGAGCAGTTCTTC | CASSLDGRGGQYNEQFF | TRBJ2-1 | TRBD2 | TRBV27 | 17 | NA
TGTGCCAGCAGGTCTGGGACAGCGGCCTACGAGCAGTACTTC | CASRSGTAAYEQYF | TRBJ2-7 | TRBD1 | TRBV27 | 14 | few
TGTGCCAGCAGTAGGAGCGGGGCTCATGGAAACACCATATATTTT | CASSRSGAHGNTIYF | TRBJ1-3 | NA | TRBV7-9 | 15 | NA
TGTGCCAGTAGTATAGGCGGCAGGGTCTTAGATGAGCAGTTCTTC | CASSIGGRVLDEQFF | TRBJ2-1 | NA | TRBV19 | 15 | NA
TGTGCCATCAGCACGACAGTGAACTCCTACGAGCAGTACTTC | CAISTTVNSYEQYF | TRBJ2-7 | NA | TRBV10-3 | 14 | NA
TGTGCCAGCCAGGCAGGGGGCAATCAGCCCCAGCATTTT | CASQAGGNQPQHF | TRBJ1-5 | NA | TRBV28 | 13 | NA
TGTGCCAGCAGTTTATATGGATCTGGGGCCAACGGCCTGACTTTC | CASSLYGSGANGLTF | TRBJ2-6 | NA | TRBV28 | 15 | NA
TGTGCCAGCAGCGTACTCCCCACTAAGACCCAGTACTTC | CASSVLPTKTQYF | TRBJ2-5 | NA | TRBV9 | 13 | NA
TGCGCCAGCAGCTTGGTGGCGGGAAGCACAGATACGCAGTATTTT | CASSLVAGSTDTQYF | TRBJ2-3 | NA | TRBV5-1 | 15 | NA
TGCGCCAGCCGCGGACAGAACTCCTACGAGCAGTACTTC | CASRGQNSYEQYF | TRBJ2-7 | NA | TRBV5-1 | 13 | NA
TGTGCCAGCTGGACAAGCACAGATACGCAGTATTTT | CASWTSTDTQYF | TRBJ2-3 | NA | TRBV28 | 12 | NA